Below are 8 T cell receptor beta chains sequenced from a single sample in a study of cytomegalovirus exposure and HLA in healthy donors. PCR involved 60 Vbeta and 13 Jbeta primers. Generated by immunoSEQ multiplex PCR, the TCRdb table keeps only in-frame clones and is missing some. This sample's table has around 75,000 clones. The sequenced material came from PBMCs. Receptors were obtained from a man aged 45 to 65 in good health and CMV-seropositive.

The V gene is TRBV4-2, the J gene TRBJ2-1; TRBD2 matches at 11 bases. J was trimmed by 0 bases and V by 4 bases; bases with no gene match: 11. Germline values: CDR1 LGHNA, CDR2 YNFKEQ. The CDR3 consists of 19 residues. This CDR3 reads CASSPRLAGGSFSYNEQFF. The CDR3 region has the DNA TGTGCCAGCAGCCCCCGGTTAGCGGGAGGGTCCTTCTCCTACAATGAGCAGTTCTTC.

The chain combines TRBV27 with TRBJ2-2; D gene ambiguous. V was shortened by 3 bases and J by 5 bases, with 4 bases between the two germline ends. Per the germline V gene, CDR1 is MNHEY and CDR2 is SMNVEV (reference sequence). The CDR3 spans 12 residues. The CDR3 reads CASSFGTGELFF. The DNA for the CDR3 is TGTGCCAGCAGTTTCGGGACCGGGGAGCTGTTTTTT.

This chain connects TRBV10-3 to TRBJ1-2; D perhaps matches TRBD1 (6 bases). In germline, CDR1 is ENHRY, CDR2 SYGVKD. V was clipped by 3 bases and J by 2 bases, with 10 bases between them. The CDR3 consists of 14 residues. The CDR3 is CAISEGQGNYGYTF. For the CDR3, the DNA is TGTGCCATCAGTGAAGGGCAGGGGAACTATGGCTACACCTTC.

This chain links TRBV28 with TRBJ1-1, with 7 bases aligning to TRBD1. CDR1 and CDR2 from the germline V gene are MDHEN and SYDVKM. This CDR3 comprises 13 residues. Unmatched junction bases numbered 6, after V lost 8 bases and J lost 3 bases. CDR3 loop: CASRAGGYTEAFF. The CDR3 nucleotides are TGTGCCAGCCGTGCAGGGGGGTACACTGAAGCTTTCTTT.

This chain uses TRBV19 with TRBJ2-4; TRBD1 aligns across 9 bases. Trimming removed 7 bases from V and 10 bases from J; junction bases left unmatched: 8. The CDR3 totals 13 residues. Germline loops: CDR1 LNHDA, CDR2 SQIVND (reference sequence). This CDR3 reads CASNSRTGDIQYF. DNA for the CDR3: TGTGCCAGTAATTCCAGGACAGGGGATATTCAGTACTTC. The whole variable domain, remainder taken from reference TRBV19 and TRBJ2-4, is DGGITQSPKYLFRKEGQNVTLSCEQNLNHDAMYWYRQDPGQGLRLIYYSQIVNDFQKGDIAEGYSVSREKKESFPLTVTSAQKNPTAFYLCASNSRTGDIQYFGAGTRLSVL.

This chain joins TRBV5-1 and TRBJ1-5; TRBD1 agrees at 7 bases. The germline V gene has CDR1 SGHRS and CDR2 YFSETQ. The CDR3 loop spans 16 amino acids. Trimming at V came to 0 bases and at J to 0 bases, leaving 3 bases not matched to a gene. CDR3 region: CASSLGAGGSNQPQHF. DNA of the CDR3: TGCGCCAGCAGCTTGGGTGCAGGGGGTAGCAATCAGCCCCAGCATTTT. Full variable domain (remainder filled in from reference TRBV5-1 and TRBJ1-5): KAGVTQTPRYLIKTRGQQVTLSCSPISGHRSVSWYQQTPGQGLQFLFEYFSETQRNKGNFPGRFSGRQFSNSRSEMNVSTLELGDSALYLCASSLGAGGSNQPQHFGDGTRLSIL.

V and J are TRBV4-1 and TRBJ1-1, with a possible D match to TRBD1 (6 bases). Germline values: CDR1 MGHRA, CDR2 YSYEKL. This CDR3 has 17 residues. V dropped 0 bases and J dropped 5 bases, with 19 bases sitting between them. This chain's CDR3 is CASSQDSRAGERTEAFF. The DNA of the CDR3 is TGCGCCAGCAGCCAAGATTCCAGGGCAGGGGAGAGAACTGAAGCTTTCTTT.

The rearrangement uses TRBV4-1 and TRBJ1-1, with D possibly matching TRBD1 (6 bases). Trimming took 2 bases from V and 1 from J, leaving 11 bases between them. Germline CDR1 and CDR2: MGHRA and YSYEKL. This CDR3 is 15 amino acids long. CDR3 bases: TGCGCCAGCAGCCAAAGGATACAGGGGAACACTGAAGCTTTCTTT. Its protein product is CASSQRIQGNTEAFF.